This TCR beta chain is drawn from a study of cytomegalovirus exposure and HLA in healthy donors. The CDR3 totals 13 residues. V trimming: 6 bases; J trimming: 5 bases; junction bases outside the gene matches: 6. Germline lookup yields CDR1 KGHSH and CDR2 LQKENI. The PCR ran on 60 Vbeta and 13 Jbeta primers. Measured with immunoSEQ multiplex PCR; TCRdb has only the in-frame clones, and not every one. Here the sample spans 130,000 or so clones, about 8.5% being singletons. The chain combines TRBV18 with TRBJ2-5, with TRBD2 matching over 7 bases. Sequencing used PBMCs. This receptor was taken from a man aged 35-49 years in good health and CMV-seronegative. The CDR3 region is CASSWTSWETQYF. For the CDR3, the DNA is TGTGCCAGCTCCTGGACTAGTTGGGAGACCCAGTACTTC.